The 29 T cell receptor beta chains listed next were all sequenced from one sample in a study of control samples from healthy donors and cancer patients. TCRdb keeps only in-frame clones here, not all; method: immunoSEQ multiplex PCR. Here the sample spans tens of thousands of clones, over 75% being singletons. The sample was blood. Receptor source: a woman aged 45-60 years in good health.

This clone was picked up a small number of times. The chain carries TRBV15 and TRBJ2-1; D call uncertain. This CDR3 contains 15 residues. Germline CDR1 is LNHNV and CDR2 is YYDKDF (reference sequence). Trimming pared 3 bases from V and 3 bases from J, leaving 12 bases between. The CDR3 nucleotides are TGTGCCACCAGCAGTGACATTTCGGACTACAATGAGCAGTTCTTC. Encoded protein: CATSSDISDYNEQFF. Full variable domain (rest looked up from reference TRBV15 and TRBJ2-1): DAMVIQNPRYQVTQFGKPVTLSCSQTLNHNVMYWYQQKSSQAPKLLFHYYDKDFNNEADTPDNFQSRRPNTSFCFLDIRSPGLGDTAMYLCATSSDISDYNEQFFGPGTRLTVL.

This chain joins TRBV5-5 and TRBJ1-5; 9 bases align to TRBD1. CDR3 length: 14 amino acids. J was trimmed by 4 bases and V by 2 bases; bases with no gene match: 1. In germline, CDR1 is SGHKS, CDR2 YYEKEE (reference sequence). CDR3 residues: CASSFDRGNQPQHF. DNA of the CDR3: TGTGCCAGCAGCTTTGACAGGGGGAATCAGCCCCAGCATTTT.

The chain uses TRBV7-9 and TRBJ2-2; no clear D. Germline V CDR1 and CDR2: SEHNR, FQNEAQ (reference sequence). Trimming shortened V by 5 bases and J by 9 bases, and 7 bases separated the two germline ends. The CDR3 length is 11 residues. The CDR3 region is CASSLSWELFF. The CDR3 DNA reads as TGTGCCAGCAGCCTCAGCTGGGAGCTGTTTTTT.

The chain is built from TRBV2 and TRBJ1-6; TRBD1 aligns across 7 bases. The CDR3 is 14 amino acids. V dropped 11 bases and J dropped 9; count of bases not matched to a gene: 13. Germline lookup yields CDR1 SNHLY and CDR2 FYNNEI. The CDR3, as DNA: TGTGCCGGGTCCTCCGACAGGGCGGGTTCACCCCTCCACTTT. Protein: CAGSSDRAGSPLHF.

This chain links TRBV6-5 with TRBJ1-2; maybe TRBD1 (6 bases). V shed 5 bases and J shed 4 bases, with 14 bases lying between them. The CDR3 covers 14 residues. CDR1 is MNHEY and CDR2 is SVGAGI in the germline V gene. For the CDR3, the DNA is TGTGCCAGCAGTCCGAGGGGGGAAGGCTATGGCTACACCTTC. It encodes CASSPRGEGYGYTF.

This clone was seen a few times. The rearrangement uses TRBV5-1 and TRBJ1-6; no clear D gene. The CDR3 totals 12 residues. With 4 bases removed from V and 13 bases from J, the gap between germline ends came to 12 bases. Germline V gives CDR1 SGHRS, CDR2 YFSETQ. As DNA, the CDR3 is TGCGCCAGCAGCGGATTTAGCGGGCCCCTCCACTTT. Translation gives CASSGFSGPLHF.

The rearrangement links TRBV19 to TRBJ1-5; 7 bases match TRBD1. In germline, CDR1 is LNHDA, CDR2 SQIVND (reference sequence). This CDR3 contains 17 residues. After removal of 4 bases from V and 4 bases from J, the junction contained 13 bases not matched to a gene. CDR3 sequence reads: CASSTGFPGGGNQPQHF. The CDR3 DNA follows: TGTGCCAGTAGTACCGGGTTCCCAGGGGGAGGAAATCAGCCCCAGCATTTT.

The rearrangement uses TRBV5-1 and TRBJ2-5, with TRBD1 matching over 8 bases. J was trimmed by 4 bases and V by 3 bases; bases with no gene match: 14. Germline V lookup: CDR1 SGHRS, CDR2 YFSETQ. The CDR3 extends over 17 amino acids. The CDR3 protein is CASSWGDRDRLAETQYF. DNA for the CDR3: TGCGCCAGCAGCTGGGGTGACCGGGACAGGTTAGCAGAGACCCAGTACTTC.

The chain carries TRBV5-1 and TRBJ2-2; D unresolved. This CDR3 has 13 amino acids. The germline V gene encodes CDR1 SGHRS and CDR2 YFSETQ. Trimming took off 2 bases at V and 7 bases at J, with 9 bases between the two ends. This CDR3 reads CASSFMSLGELFF. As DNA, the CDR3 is TGCGCCAGCAGCTTTATGTCCCTCGGGGAGCTGTTTTTT.

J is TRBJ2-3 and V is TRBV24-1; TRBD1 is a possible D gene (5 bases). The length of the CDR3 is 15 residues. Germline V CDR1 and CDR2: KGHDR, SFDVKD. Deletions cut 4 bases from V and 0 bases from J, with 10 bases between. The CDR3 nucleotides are TGTGCCACCAGTGACAACAGGCCTAGCACAGATACGCAGTATTTT. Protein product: CATSDNRPSTDTQYF.

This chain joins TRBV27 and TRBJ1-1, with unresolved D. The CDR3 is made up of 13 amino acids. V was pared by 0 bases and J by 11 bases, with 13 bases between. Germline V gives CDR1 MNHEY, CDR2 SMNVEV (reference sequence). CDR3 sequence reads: CASSLSEEGRAFF. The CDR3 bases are TGTGCCAGCAGTTTATCGGAGGAAGGTAGGGCTTTCTTT.

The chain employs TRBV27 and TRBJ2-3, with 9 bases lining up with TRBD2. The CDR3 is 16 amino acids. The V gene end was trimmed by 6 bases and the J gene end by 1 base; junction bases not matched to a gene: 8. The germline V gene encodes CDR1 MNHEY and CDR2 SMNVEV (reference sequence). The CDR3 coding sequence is TGTGCCAGCAGAGGGGGAGTAGCGGGGGGCACAGATACGCAGTATTTT. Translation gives CASRGGVAGGTDTQYF.

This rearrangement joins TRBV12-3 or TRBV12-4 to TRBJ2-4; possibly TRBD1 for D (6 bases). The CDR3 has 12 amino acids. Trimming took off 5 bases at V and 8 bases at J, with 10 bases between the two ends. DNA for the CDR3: TGTGCCAGCAGTCTTAGACAGGACATTCAGTACTTC. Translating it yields CASSLRQDIQYF.

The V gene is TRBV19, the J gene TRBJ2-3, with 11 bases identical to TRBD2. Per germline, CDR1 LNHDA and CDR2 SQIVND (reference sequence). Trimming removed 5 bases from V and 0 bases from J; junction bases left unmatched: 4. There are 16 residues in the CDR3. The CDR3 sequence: CASSSRLAGSTDTQYF. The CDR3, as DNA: TGTGCCAGTAGTTCGCGACTAGCGGGGAGCACAGATACGCAGTATTTT.

CDR3 region: CASSLGPGANVLTF. The DNA of the CDR3 is TGTGCCAGCAGCTTAGGGCCTGGGGCCAACGTCCTGACTTTC. The rearrangement links TRBV11-3 to TRBJ2-6; D gene unclear. The CDR3 loop spans 14 amino acids. CDR1 is SGHNT, CDR2 YENEEA, per germline. Trimming pared 1 base from V and 2 bases from J, leaving 3 bases between.

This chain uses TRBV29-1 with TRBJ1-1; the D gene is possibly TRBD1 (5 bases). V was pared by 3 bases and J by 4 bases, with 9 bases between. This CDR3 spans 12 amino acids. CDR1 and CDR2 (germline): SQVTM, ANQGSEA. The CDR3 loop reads CSVDGGVTEAFF. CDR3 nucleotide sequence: TGCAGCGTTGATGGGGGGGTCACTGAAGCTTTCTTT.

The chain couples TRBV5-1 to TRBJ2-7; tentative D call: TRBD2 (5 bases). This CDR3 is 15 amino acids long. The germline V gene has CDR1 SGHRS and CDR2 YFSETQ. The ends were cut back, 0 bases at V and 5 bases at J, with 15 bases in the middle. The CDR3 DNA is TGCGCCAGCAGCTTGGCGGGGAAAGACTCTGACGAGCAGTACTTC. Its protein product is CASSLAGKDSDEQYF.

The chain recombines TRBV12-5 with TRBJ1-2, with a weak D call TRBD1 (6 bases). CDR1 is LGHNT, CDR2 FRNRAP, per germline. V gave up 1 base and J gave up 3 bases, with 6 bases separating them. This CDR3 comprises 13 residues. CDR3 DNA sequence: TGTGCTAGTGGTTTGGGGACAGACTATGGCTACACCTTC. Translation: CASGLGTDYGYTF. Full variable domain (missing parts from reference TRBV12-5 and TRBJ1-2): DARVTQTPRHKVTEMGQEVTMRCQPILGHNTVFWYRQTMMQGLELLAYFRNRAPLDDSGMPKDRFSAEMPDATLATLKIQPSEPRDSAVYFCASGLGTDYGYTFGSGTRLTVV.

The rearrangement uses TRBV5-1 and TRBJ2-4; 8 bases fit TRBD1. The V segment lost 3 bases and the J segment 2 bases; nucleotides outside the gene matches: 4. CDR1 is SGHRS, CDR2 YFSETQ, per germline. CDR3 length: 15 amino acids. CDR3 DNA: TGCGCCAGCAGCTCCACAGGGGGACCCAAAAACATTCAGTACTTC. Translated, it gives CASSSTGGPKNIQYF.

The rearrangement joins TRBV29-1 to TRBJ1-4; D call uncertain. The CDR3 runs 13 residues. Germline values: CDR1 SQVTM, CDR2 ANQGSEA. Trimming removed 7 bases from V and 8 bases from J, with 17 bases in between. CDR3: CSARRASGEKLFF. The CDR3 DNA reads TGCAGCGCGCGCCGGGCCTCAGGAGAAAAACTGTTTTTT.

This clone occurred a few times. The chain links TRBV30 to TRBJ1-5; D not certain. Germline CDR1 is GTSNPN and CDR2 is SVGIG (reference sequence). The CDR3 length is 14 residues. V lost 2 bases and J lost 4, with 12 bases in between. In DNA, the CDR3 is TGTGCCTGGAGTTCAGGACGGCCAAATCAGCCCCAGCATTTT. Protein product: CAWSSGRPNQPQHF. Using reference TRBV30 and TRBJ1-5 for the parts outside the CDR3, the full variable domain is SQTIHQWPATLVQPVGSPLSLECTVEGTSNPNLYWYRQAAGRGLQLLFYSVGIGQISSEVPQNLSASRPQDRQFILSSKKLLLSDSGFYLCAWSSGRPNQPQHFGDGTRLSIL.

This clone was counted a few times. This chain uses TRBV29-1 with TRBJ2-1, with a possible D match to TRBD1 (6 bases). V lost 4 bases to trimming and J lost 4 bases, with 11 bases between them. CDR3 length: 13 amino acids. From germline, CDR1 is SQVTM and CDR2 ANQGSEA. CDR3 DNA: TGCAGCGTTGGTCAGGGGATGTACAATGAGCAGTTCTTC. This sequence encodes CSVGQGMYNEQFF.

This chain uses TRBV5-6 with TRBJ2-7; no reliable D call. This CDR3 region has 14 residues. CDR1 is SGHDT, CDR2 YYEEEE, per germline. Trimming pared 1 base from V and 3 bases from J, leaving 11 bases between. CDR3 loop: CASSLFGPIYEQYF. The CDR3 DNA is TGTGCCAGCAGCTTGTTCGGGCCCATCTACGAGCAGTACTTC.

CDR3 sequence: CASRPQGLGYTF. DNA for the CDR3: TGTGCCAGCAGACCCCAGGGGCTCGGCTACACCTTC. The V gene is TRBV12-3 or TRBV12-4, the J gene TRBJ1-2; TRBD1 might be the D (6 bases). Trimming took off 6 bases at V and 8 bases at J, with 13 bases between the two ends. The CDR3 spans 12 residues.

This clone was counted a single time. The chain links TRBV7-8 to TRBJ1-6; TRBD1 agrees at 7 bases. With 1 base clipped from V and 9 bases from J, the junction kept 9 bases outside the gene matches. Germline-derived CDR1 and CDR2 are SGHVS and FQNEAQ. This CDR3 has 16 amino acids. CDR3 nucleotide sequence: TGTGCCAGCAGCTTAGGGAACCGACAGGGAGGTTCACCCCTCCACTTT. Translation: CASSLGNRQGGSPLHF.

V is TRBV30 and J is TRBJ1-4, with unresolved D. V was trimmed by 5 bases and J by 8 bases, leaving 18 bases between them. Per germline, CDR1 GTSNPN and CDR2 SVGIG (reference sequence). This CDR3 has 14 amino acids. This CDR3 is CAWASATSGEKLFF. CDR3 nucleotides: TGTGCCTGGGCCTCAGCGACGTCGGGGGAAAAACTGTTTTTT. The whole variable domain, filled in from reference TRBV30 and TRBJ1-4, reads SQTIHQWPATLVQPVGSPLSLECTVEGTSNPNLYWYRQAAGRGLQLLFYSVGIGQISSEVPQNLSASRPQDRQFILSSKKLLLSDSGFYLCAWASATSGEKLFFGSGTQLSVL.

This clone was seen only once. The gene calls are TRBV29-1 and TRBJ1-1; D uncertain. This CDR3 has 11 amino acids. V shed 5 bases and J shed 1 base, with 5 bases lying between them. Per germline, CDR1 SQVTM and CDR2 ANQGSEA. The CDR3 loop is CSVSENTEAFF. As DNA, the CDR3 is TGCAGCGTTTCAGAGAACACTGAAGCTTTCTTT.

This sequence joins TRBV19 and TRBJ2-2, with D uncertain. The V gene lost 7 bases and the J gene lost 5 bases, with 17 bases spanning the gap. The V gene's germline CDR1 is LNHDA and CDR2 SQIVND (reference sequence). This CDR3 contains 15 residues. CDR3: CASKEQNLRTGELFF. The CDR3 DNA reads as TGTGCCAGTAAGGAACAGAACTTAAGGACCGGGGAGCTGTTTTTT.

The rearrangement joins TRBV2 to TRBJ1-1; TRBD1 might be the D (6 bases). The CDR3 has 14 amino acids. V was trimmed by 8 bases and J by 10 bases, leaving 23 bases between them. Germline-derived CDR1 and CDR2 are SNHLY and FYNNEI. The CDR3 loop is CASPGAREGRGAFF. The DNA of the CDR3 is TGTGCCAGCCCAGGGGCCCGGGAGGGGAGGGGAGCTTTCTTT.